Each of the 26 T cell receptor beta chains below was sequenced from the same sample in a study of graft-versus-host responses after intestinal transplantation. Libraries were prepared by immunoSEQ multiplex PCR; TCRdb keeps only in-frame clonotypes and omits some of them. Of about 120,000 clones listed, roughly 95% were seen once; the top ten hold 3% to 3.5%. These receptors' antigens are unknown. This specimen was unstimulated CD8+ T cells sorted from spleen or lymph node cells, taken before intestinal transplant. The receptors originated from a human donor who received an intestinal transplant.

This chain uses TRBV6-4 with TRBJ2-1; 8 nucleotides match TRBD2. Germline lookup yields CDR1 MRHNA and CDR2 SNTAGT. J was trimmed by 3 bases and V by 0 bases; bases with no gene match: 1. CDR3 length: 15 residues. The CDR3 DNA is TGTGCCAGCAGTGACTCAACTAGCGGCTACAATGAGCAGTTCTTC. It is translated as CASSDSTSGYNEQFF.

This rearrangement joins TRBV6-6 to TRBJ2-3; 9 bases line up with TRBD2. J was trimmed by 5 bases and V by 1 base; bases with no gene match: 4. Germline V gene data show CDR1 as MNHNY and CDR2 as SVGAGI (reference sequence). The CDR3 is 15 residues long. CDR3 protein: CASSYWREGLDTQYF. The CDR3 nucleotides read TGTGCCAGCAGTTACTGGCGGGAGGGCCTAGATACGCAGTATTTT.

V is TRBV9 and J is TRBJ2-1; 11 bases are shared with TRBD2. The junction had 9 bases not matched to a gene; V was cut back by 3 bases and J by 7 bases. The CDR3 is made up of 16 amino acids. Germline assignment: CDR1 SGDLS and CDR2 YYNGEE. CDR3 loop: CASSASTSGRKNEQFF. DNA of the CDR3: TGTGCCAGCAGCGCAAGTACTAGCGGGAGAAAGAATGAGCAGTTCTTC. The variable domain in full, with the rest retrieved from reference TRBV9 and TRBJ2-1, is DSGVTQTPKHLITATGQRVTLRCSPRSGDLSVYWYQQSLDQGLQFLIQYYNGEERAKGNILERFSAQQFPDLHSELNLSSLELGDSALYFCASSASTSGRKNEQFFGPGTRLTVL.

V gene TRBV9 combines with J gene TRBJ2-3, with a tentative D call TRBD1 (6 bases). The V gene lost 4 bases and the J gene lost 0 bases, with 18 bases spanning the gap. The CDR3 has 17 amino acids. CDR1 is SGDLS, CDR2 YYNGEE, per germline. CDR3 amino acids: CASSFGQRRTSTDTQYF. DNA for the CDR3: TGTGCCAGCAGCTTCGGACAGAGGCGTACTAGCACAGATACGCAGTATTTT.

A single count supports this clone. The same CDR3 is also encoded by other DNA sequences in this sample. The gene calls are TRBV4-1 and TRBJ2-7, with 9 bases identical to TRBD2. The length of the CDR3 is 13 residues. Trimming removed 4 bases from V and 5 bases from J; junction bases left unmatched: 3. Looked up from germline, CDR1 is MGHRA and CDR2 is YSYEKL. The CDR3: CASSPLAGDEQYF. The CDR3 region has the DNA TGCGCCAGCAGCCCCTTAGCGGGAGACGAGCAGTACTTC.

As concerns this clone: Distinct nucleotide sequences in the sample also encode this CDR3. The rearrangement uses TRBV11-3 and TRBJ1-5; 7 bases agree with TRBD1. The CDR3 extends over 16 amino acids. Germline assignment: CDR1 SGHNT and CDR2 YENEEA. Trimming removed 5 bases from V and 1 base from J; junction bases left unmatched: 8. The CDR3 nucleotides are TGTGCCAGCAGCCCGAAAAGGGGGCCCAGCAATCAGCCCCAGCATTTT. This gives the protein CASSPKRGPSNQPQHF. Based on the CDR3 plus reference TRBV11-3 and TRBJ1-5, the full variable domain is EAGVVQSPRYKIIEKKQPVAFWCNPISGHNTLYWYLQNLGQGPELLIRYENEEAVDDSQLPKDRFSAERLKGVDSTLKIQPAELGDSAVYLCASSPKRGPSNQPQHFGDGTRLSIL.

V is TRBV2 and J is TRBJ2-1, with a tentative D call TRBD1 (5 bases). This CDR3 is built from 17 residues. Germline values: CDR1 SNHLY, CDR2 FYNNEI. The germline V and J ends were trimmed by 5 bases and 4 bases, with 21 bases remaining between them. CDR3: CASSLLGQVSWYNEQFF. CDR3 DNA: TGTGCCAGCAGTCTACTCGGACAAGTGTCCTGGTACAATGAGCAGTTCTTC. The full variable domain, completed using reference TRBV2 and TRBJ2-1, is EPEVTQTPSHQVTQMGQEVILRCVPISNHLYFYWYRQILGQKVEFLVSFYNNEISEKSEIFDDQFSVERPDGSNFTLKIRSTKLEDSAMYFCASSLLGQVSWYNEQFFGPGTRLTVL.

The V call is TRBV28, the J call TRBJ2-2; the D gene is possibly TRBD1 (7 bases). Germline V lookup: CDR1 MDHEN, CDR2 SYDVKM. V was cut by 8 bases and J by 4 bases, with 17 bases left in between. There are 15 residues in the CDR3. The DNA for the CDR3 is TGTGCCAGCCGCCTCCAGGGGGGTAGCACCGGGGAGCTGTTTTTT. Encoded protein: CASRLQGGSTGELFF.

The chain links TRBV15 to TRBJ2-1; D is unclear. Looked up from germline, CDR1 is LNHNV and CDR2 is YYDKDF (reference sequence). CDR3 length: 12 amino acids. The V end was cut by 5 bases, the J end by 6 bases, with 8 bases between. The CDR3 is CATSVSGNEQFF. CDR3 DNA: TGTGCCACCAGCGTTTCGGGCAATGAGCAGTTCTTC.

This chain uses TRBV7-6 with TRBJ2-3; D call uncertain. The germline gives CDR1 SGHVS, CDR2 FNYEAQ. The CDR3 is made up of 12 amino acids. The V and J ends lost 6 bases and 3 bases respectively, with 7 bases between them. The CDR3 coding sequence is TGTGCCAGCAGTCCCTATACAGATACGCAGTATTTT. It translates to CASSPYTDTQYF.

Notes on this clone: The same CDR3 also results from other DNA sequences found in this sample. This chain uses TRBV20-1 with TRBJ2-2; D is unclear. CDR1 and CDR2 (germline): DFQATT, SNEGSKA (reference sequence). With 6 bases removed from V and 2 bases from J, the gap between germline ends came to 4 bases. This CDR3 is built from 11 residues. CDR3 protein: CSALNTGELFF. The CDR3 region has the DNA TGCAGTGCCCTTAACACCGGGGAGCTGTTTTTT.

This chain uses TRBV4-1 with TRBJ2-7; 11 bases align to TRBD2. The junction had 7 bases not matched to a gene; V was cut back by 1 base and J by 5 bases. The CDR3 is 16 amino acids. Germline lookup yields CDR1 MGHRA and CDR2 YSYEKL. The CDR3 protein is CASSQGPSGRLDEQYF. In DNA form, the CDR3 reads TGCGCCAGCAGCCAAGGTCCTAGCGGGAGGCTCGACGAGCAGTACTTC.

The rearrangement links TRBV4-3 to TRBJ1-4; no definite D call. The ends were cut back, 1 base at V and 0 bases at J, with 12 bases in the middle. Germline CDR1 reads LGHNA; CDR2 reads YSLEER. The CDR3 length is 17 residues. The CDR3 protein is CASSQVRVGATNEKLFF. Here the CDR3 DNA reads TGCGCCAGCAGCCAAGTGAGGGTGGGAGCAACTAATGAAAAACTGTTTTTT.

The CDR3 spells CASMDGVQETQYF. CDR3 sequence (DNA): TGTGCCAGCATGGACGGGGTCCAAGAGACCCAGTACTTC. This chain links TRBV6-5 with TRBJ2-5, with D tentatively TRBD2 (5 bases). The V end was cut by 7 bases, the J end by 1 base, with 10 bases between. The germline V gene has CDR1 MNHEY and CDR2 SVGAGI. The CDR3 is 13 amino acids.

This rearrangement joins TRBV6-1 to TRBJ2-7, with TRBD2 matching over 10 bases. The CDR3 contains 15 residues. CDR1 and CDR2 (germline): MNHNS, SASEGT. J gave up 3 bases and V 4 bases, and 6 bases lay outside the gene matches. The CDR3 here is CASSATSGSFYEQYF. CDR3 coding DNA: TGTGCCAGCAGTGCGACTAGCGGGTCCTTCTACGAGCAGTACTTC.

The CDR3 spells CAVGQRRLAREQYF. CDR3 nucleotide sequence: TGTGCCGTGGGCCAGCGGCGACTGGCACGCGAGCAGTACTTC. The gene calls are TRBV28 and TRBJ2-7; weak D call: TRBD2 (5 bases). V was pared by 11 bases and J by 6 bases, with 23 bases between. CDR1 MDHEN and CDR2 SYDVKM come from the germline V gene. The CDR3 extends over 14 amino acids.

V and J are TRBV27 and TRBJ1-5, with D uncertain. CDR1 is MNHEY and CDR2 is SMNVEV in the germline V gene (reference sequence). The CDR3 is 13 residues long. Trimming shortened V by 4 bases and J by 3 bases, and 7 bases separated the two germline ends. CDR3 in DNA: TGTGCCAGCAGTTCCACAACCAATCAGCCCCAGCATTTT. Protein product: CASSSTTNQPQHF.

This rearrangement joins TRBV15 to TRBJ2-1; TRBD1 matches 8 bases. Germline CDR1 LNHNV, CDR2 YYDKDF (reference sequence). The ends lost 3 bases at V and 10 bases at J; junction bases unmatched: 11. The CDR3 is 15 amino acids. In DNA, the CDR3 is TGTGCCACCAGCAGGGCTGGACAGGGTTATCAGGAGCAGTTCTTC. Its protein product is CATSRAGQGYQEQFF.

V is TRBV6-1 and J is TRBJ2-7; maybe TRBD2 (5 bases). The germline V gene has CDR1 MNHNS and CDR2 SASEGT. V lost 4 bases to trimming and J lost 3 bases, with 13 bases between them. This CDR3 has 14 amino acids. CDR3 amino acids: CASSARPGVYEQYF. CDR3 coding DNA: TGTGCCAGCAGTGCCCGCCCCGGGGTCTACGAGCAGTACTTC.

The chain joins TRBV4-2 to TRBJ1-5; D remains ambiguous. Looked up from germline, CDR1 is LGHNA and CDR2 is YNFKEQ. The germline V and J ends were trimmed by 4 bases and 2 bases, with 12 bases remaining between them. The CDR3 is made up of 15 amino acids. The CDR3 nucleotides are TGTGCCAGCAGCCTCGGGGAGTCGGGCAATCAGCCCCAGCATTTT. Translation gives CASSLGESGNQPQHF.

The chain carries TRBV7-9 and TRBJ2-1, with D possibly matching TRBD1 (6 bases). Per germline, CDR1 SEHNR and CDR2 FQNEAQ (reference sequence). The CDR3 runs to 17 residues. The germline V and J ends were trimmed by 4 bases and 7 bases, with 23 bases remaining between them. The DNA of the CDR3 is TGTGCCAGCAGCTCTTTAGAGGGGGTAAGGGCGGTTAATGAGCAGTTCTTC. This codes for CASSSLEGVRAVNEQFF.

This clone was detected only once. The V call is TRBV6-5, the J call TRBJ1-4; D may be TRBD1 (6 bases). The CDR3 is 16 amino acids. In germline, CDR1 is MNHEY, CDR2 SVGAGI. V was trimmed by 2 bases and J by 0 bases, leaving 10 bases between them. This CDR3 reads CASSYRGRPTNEKLFF. CDR3 in DNA: TGTGCCAGCAGTTACCGGGGGCGCCCAACTAATGAAAAACTGTTTTTT.

The V gene is TRBV4-1, the J gene TRBJ2-7; no firm D call. Germline loops: CDR1 MGHRA, CDR2 YSYEKL. The V end lost 4 bases, the J end lost 4 bases, and 14 bases lay between the germline ends. The CDR3 runs to 14 residues. CDR3 residues: CASSPGASTYEQYF. CDR3 in DNA: TGCGCCAGCAGCCCTGGTGCGTCAACTTACGAGCAGTACTTC.

This chain connects TRBV19 to TRBJ1-1; TRBD1 might be the D (5 bases). The germline V gene has CDR1 LNHDA and CDR2 SQIVND (reference sequence). The germline V and J ends were trimmed by 6 bases and 1 base, with 9 bases remaining between them. The CDR3 contains 13 residues. CDR3 nucleotide sequence: TGTGCCAGTAGCCTCCAGGGGAACACTGAAGCTTTCTTT. This encodes CASSLQGNTEAFF.

This sequence joins TRBV6-1 and TRBJ2-7; 7 bases are a match to TRBD1. CDR1 MNHNS and CDR2 SASEGT come from the germline V gene. The CDR3 covers 13 residues. With 6 bases clipped from V and 4 bases from J, the junction kept 6 bases outside the gene matches. DNA of the CDR3: TGTGCCAGCAGGAGACAGGGCTCGTACGAGCAGTACTTC. Residues: CASRRQGSYEQYF.

This chain joins TRBV9 and TRBJ1-4; no firm D call. This CDR3 has 15 residues. The germline V and J ends were trimmed by 4 bases and 0 bases, with 10 bases remaining between them. From germline, CDR1 is SGDLS and CDR2 YYNGEE. The CDR3 bases are TGTGCCAGCAGCCCGTACTGGGCAACTAATGAAAAACTGTTTTTT. Amino acids: CASSPYWATNEKLFF.